The 29 T cell receptor beta chains in this list originate from one sample, sequenced in a study of Ad26.COV2.S vaccination and SARS-CoV-2 variants. Assay: immunoSEQ multiplex PCR; the TCRdb copy retains only in-frame clones and omits some. The table includes about 320,000 clones, about nine tenths detected once. Documented treatment: around 19 received Ad26.COV2.S at low or high dose, single or two shots; five or six received placebo; per-sample allocation not given. Specimen acquisition occurred on day 63 following the initial vaccine or placebo injection. The sequenced sample was peripheral blood, obtained in a trial of Ad26.COV2.S vaccine versus placebo. The receptors stem from a person aged 18-60 years who received the Ad26.COV2.S COVID-19 vaccine or a placebo.

The chain is built from TRBV2 and TRBJ1-2; 9 bases line up with TRBD1. Germline V CDR1 and CDR2: SNHLY, FYNNEI. The CDR3 has 16 amino acids. V lost 4 bases, J lost 5 bases, and 11 bases stayed unmatched. The CDR3 DNA sequence: TGTGCCAGCAGTGGGGCCGCGGGACAGGGTTATTATGGCTACACCTTC. Protein: CASSGAAGQGYYGYTF.

The V and J genes are TRBV9 and TRBJ1-2; 8 bases agree with TRBD1. The J segment lost 6 bases and the V segment lost 4 bases, leaving 8 bases of the junction unmatched. The CDR3 is 14 residues long. The V gene's germline CDR1 is SGDLS and CDR2 YYNGEE. The CDR3 coding sequence is TGTGCCAGCAGCTTGTGGACAGGGAGGGATGGCTACACCTTC. Translated: CASSLWTGRDGYTF.

This sequence joins TRBV3-1 (or the pseudogene TRBV3-2) and TRBJ1-1, with a tentative D call TRBD1 (6 bases). The CDR3 spans 15 residues. The germline V gene has CDR1 LGHDT and CDR2 YNNKEL (reference sequence). V dropped 0 bases and J dropped 7 bases, with 15 bases sitting between them. In nucleotides, the CDR3 is TGTGCCAGCAGCCAAGAGGGGGCAGGGGCATATGAAGCTTTCTTT. Translating it yields CASSQEGAGAYEAFF.

The V call is TRBV5-6, the J call TRBJ1-2; D call uncertain. Germline V CDR1 and CDR2: SGHDT, YYEEEE. This CDR3 has 12 amino acids. V lost 3 bases and J 4 bases, leaving 7 bases between the germline ends. Written as DNA, the CDR3 is TGTGCCAGCAGCTGGGAGGGCTATGGCTACACCTTC. As protein: CASSWEGYGYTF. Full variable domain (missing parts from reference TRBV5-6 and TRBJ1-2): DAGVTQSPTHLIKTRGQQVTLRCSPKSGHDTVSWYQQALGQGPQFIFQYYEEEERQRGNFPDRFSGHQFPNYSSELNVNALLLGDSALYLCASSWEGYGYTFGSGTRLTVV.

The chain carries TRBV27 and TRBJ2-3, with D possibly being TRBD2 (7 bases). Germline V lookup: CDR1 MNHEY, CDR2 SMNVEV (reference sequence). This CDR3 comprises 16 residues. Trimming shortened V by 1 base and J by 4 bases, and 15 bases separated the two germline ends. In DNA form, the CDR3 reads TGTGCCAGCAGTTTATGGGTGGGGGGGCCGCCAGATACGCAGTATTTT. The encoded protein is CASSLWVGGPPDTQYF.

The CDR3 nucleotides are TGTGCCAGCAGGTCGAATTCACCCCTCCACTTT. Amino acid sequence: CASRSNSPLHF. The genes are TRBV27 and TRBJ1-6; D not certain. This CDR3 region has 11 residues. Germline CDR1 and CDR2: MNHEY and SMNVEV (reference sequence). V was clipped by 6 bases and J by 7 bases, with 4 bases between them.

The rearrangement joins TRBV7-9 to TRBJ1-5; D might be TRBD1 (6 bases). The CDR3 contains 17 residues. Germline CDR1 is SEHNR and CDR2 is FQNEAQ (reference sequence). V lost 5 bases and J 5 bases, leaving 22 bases between the germline ends. CDR3: CASSPADWGAKDQPQHF. In DNA form, the CDR3 reads TGTGCCAGCAGCCCGGCGGATTGGGGGGCGAAGGATCAGCCCCAGCATTTT.

The chain recombines TRBV7-2 with TRBJ1-4, with a tentative D call TRBD1 (5 bases). Germline-derived CDR1 and CDR2 are SGHTA and FQGNSA. This CDR3 region has 15 residues. V was shortened by 1 base and J by 2 bases, with 8 bases between the two germline ends. CDR3 bases: TGTGCCAGCAGCTTAGGGGGGAGGACTAATGAAAAACTGTTTTTT. Its translation is CASSLGGRTNEKLFF.

CDR3 bases: TGTGCCTGGAGCCCGGGGGATTATAGCAATCAGCCCCAGCATTTT. It encodes CAWSPGDYSNQPQHF. The chain links TRBV30 to TRBJ1-5; D possibly corresponds to TRBD1 (5 bases). This CDR3 has 15 amino acids. Germline V gives CDR1 GTSNPN, CDR2 SVGIG (reference sequence). Trimming removed 3 bases at V and 0 bases at J, with 12 bases between.

The DNA of the CDR3 is TGTGCCAGCAGTTTTCCTTCCAGGGGTCCGTGGACTGAAGCTTTCTTT. It codes for CASSFPSRGPWTEAFF. The chain recombines TRBV6-2 or TRBV6-3 with TRBJ1-1; a weak D match, TRBD1 (6 bases). The CDR3 is 16 residues long. Germline V gene data show CDR1 as MNHEY and CDR2 as SVGEGT. Trimming left V 4 bases short and J 5 bases short, with 20 bases between.

The V and J genes are TRBV6-4 and TRBJ2-3, with D unresolved. The V gene's germline CDR1 is MRHNA and CDR2 SNTAGT. The CDR3 is 13 residues long. Trimming stripped 2 bases from V and 2 bases from J, with 5 bases between. CDR3 loop: CASSDRYTDTQYF. The CDR3 nucleotides read TGTGCCAGCAGTGACAGGTACACAGATACGCAGTATTTT.

The chain is built from TRBV18 and TRBJ1-4; unclear D gene. Germline lookup yields CDR1 KGHSH and CDR2 LQKENI. V dropped 2 bases and J dropped 4 bases, with 8 bases sitting between them. This CDR3 is 14 amino acids long. CDR3 sequence: CASSPGDGNEKLFF. Written as DNA, the CDR3 is TGTGCCAGCTCACCAGGGGATGGTAATGAAAAACTGTTTTTT.

This clone was seen only once. CDR3 DNA sequence: TGTGCCAGCAGCTTAGACCGAGGGGACGAGCAGTTCTTC. Translation gives CASSLDRGDEQFF. The chain links TRBV7-2 to TRBJ2-1; possibly TRBD1 or TRBD2 for D (5 bases each). Trimming took 1 base from V and 10 from J, leaving 11 bases between them. The CDR3 spans 13 residues. Germline V gene lookup returns CDR1 SGHTA and CDR2 FQGNSA.

The J gene is TRBJ2-1, the V gene TRBV27; D not certain. The CDR3 is 16 residues long. V dropped 2 bases and J dropped 6 bases, with 17 bases sitting between them. Per the germline V gene, CDR1 is MNHEY and CDR2 is SMNVEV (reference sequence). CDR3 in amino acids: CASSLRSPWLGNEQFF. The CDR3 DNA sequence: TGTGCCAGCAGTTTAAGAAGCCCTTGGTTGGGCAATGAGCAGTTCTTC.

In regard to this clone: This same CDR3 is encoded by further DNA sequences in the sample. The V and J genes are TRBV7-3 and TRBJ1-1, with D unresolved. Trimming pared 3 bases from V and 4 bases from J, leaving 9 bases between. Germline CDR1 is SGHTA and CDR2 is FQGTGA. There are 13 residues in the CDR3. CDR3 nucleotides: TGTGCCAGCAGCTTGGGAGGGATCACTGAAGCTTTCTTT. The encoded protein is CASSLGGITEAFF.

J is TRBJ1-1 and V is TRBV6-1; D remains ambiguous. Trimming cost V 3 bases and J 8 bases, with 10 bases left between them. This CDR3 contains 12 residues. CDR1 is MNHNS and CDR2 is SASEGT in the germline V gene. The CDR3 DNA follows: TGTGCCAGCAGTGATTCGAATTGGGAAGCTTTCTTT. Translating gives CASSDSNWEAFF.

The chain links TRBV9 to TRBJ2-1, with TRBD2 as a possible D gene (6 bases). Germline V gene lookup returns CDR1 SGDLS and CDR2 YYNGEE. Trimming left V 6 bases short and J 8 bases short, with 15 bases between. The CDR3 runs to 13 residues. DNA for the CDR3: TGTGCCAGCAAGGGAGGCCTTGAGGATGAGCAGTTCTTC. This gives the protein CASKGGLEDEQFF. The variable domain in full, completed from reference TRBV9 and TRBJ2-1, reads DSGVTQTPKHLITATGQRVTLRCSPRSGDLSVYWYQQSLDQGLQFLIQYYNGEERAKGNILERFSAQQFPDLHSELNLSSLELGDSALYFCASKGGLEDEQFFGPGTRLTVL.

This chain joins TRBV18 and TRBJ2-1; 13 bases align to TRBD2. V was pared by 6 bases and J by 4 bases, with 12 bases of the junction left unmatched. The germline CDR1 and CDR2 sequences are KGHSH and LQKENI. This CDR3 contains 18 residues. The CDR3, as DNA: TGTGCCAGCTCCGTTACTAGCGGGGGGGCCCAGTCTTACAATGAGCAGTTCTTC. This gives the protein CASSVTSGGAQSYNEQFF.

This sequence joins TRBV4-3 and TRBJ2-2; 9 bases agree with TRBD2. The CDR3 sequence is 16 residues long. Unmatched junction bases numbered 7, after V lost 1 base and J lost 7 bases. Germline V gene data show CDR1 as LGHNA and CDR2 as YSLEER. The CDR3 region is CASSQGGGGAVGELFF. The DNA for the CDR3 is TGCGCCAGCAGCCAAGGAGGCGGGGGGGCCGTCGGGGAGCTGTTTTTT.

The rearrangement uses TRBV12-5 and TRBJ1-5; tentatively, D is TRBD1 (5 bases). Trimming took off 5 bases at V and 0 bases at J, with 17 bases between the two ends. The germline V gene has CDR1 LGHNT and CDR2 FRNRAP. There are 17 residues in the CDR3. The CDR3: CASGLGGEGDSNQPQHF. CDR3 DNA: TGTGCTAGTGGTCTGGGGGGGGAAGGCGATAGCAATCAGCCCCAGCATTTT.

The genes are TRBV5-1 and TRBJ2-7; D is unclear. Trimming left V 3 bases short and J 2 bases short, with 9 bases between. This CDR3 contains 13 residues. CDR1 is SGHRS and CDR2 is YFSETQ in the germline V gene. CDR3 bases: TGCGCCAGCAGCTCTCAGGCCGCCTACGAGCAGTACTTC. As protein: CASSSQAAYEQYF.

V usage is TRBV19 and J usage is TRBJ2-7; 8 bases line up with TRBD1. Per germline, CDR1 LNHDA and CDR2 SQIVND (reference sequence). CDR3 length: 15 residues. With V trimmed by 5 bases and J by 3 bases, 9 bases remained unmatched. The CDR3 sequence: CASSFTGTGFYEQYF. The CDR3 DNA is TGTGCCAGTAGTTTCACCGGGACAGGATTCTACGAGCAGTACTTC.

The chain employs TRBV18 and TRBJ2-4, with D maybe TRBD2 (5 bases). This CDR3 contains 15 residues. CDR1 and CDR2 from the germline V gene are KGHSH and LQKENI. Trimming removed 3 bases at V and 8 bases at J, with 17 bases between. CDR3 nucleotide sequence: TGTGCCAGCTCACCGAATCCGGGCGGGTTAGACATTCAGTACTTC. Translated, it gives CASSPNPGGLDIQYF.

V usage is TRBV27 and J usage is TRBJ2-2; perhaps TRBD2 as D (5 bases). The CDR3 has 12 residues. With 4 bases removed from V and 7 bases from J, the gap between germline ends came to 7 bases. The germline CDR1 and CDR2 sequences are MNHEY and SMNVEV (reference sequence). The CDR3 region has the DNA TGTGCCAGCAGTTGGACTGGCGGGGAGCTGTTTTTT. Translating it yields CASSWTGGELFF.

This clone was detected only once. The rearrangement links TRBV7-8 to TRBJ2-5, with TRBD2 identical over 15 bases. The germline gives CDR1 SGHVS, CDR2 FQNEAQ. The trim removed 4 bases at V and 5 bases at J, leaving 11 bases unmatched. The CDR3 covers 18 residues. As DNA, the CDR3 is TGTGCCAGCAGCTCAGGACTAGCGGGGGGGAGTATCCTGGAGACCCAGTACTTC. Protein sequence: CASSSGLAGGSILETQYF.

The V and J genes are TRBV9 and TRBJ2-4; D ambiguous. CDR1 SGDLS and CDR2 YYNGEE come from the germline V gene. CDR3 size: 17 residues. V was shortened by 0 bases and J by 0 bases, with 13 bases between the two germline ends. The CDR3 is CASSVEVGSRAKNIQYF. DNA of the CDR3: TGTGCCAGCAGCGTAGAGGTAGGGTCCAGAGCCAAAAACATTCAGTACTTC.

The rearrangement links TRBV27 to TRBJ2-7; 7 nucleotides agree with TRBD1. V lost 3 bases and J lost 6; bases outside the gene matches: 14. Germline loops: CDR1 MNHEY, CDR2 SMNVEV (reference sequence). This CDR3 has 16 amino acids. DNA for the CDR3: TGTGCCAGCAGTTTCCACAGGGGCGGCGGGTACTGCGAGCAGTACGTC. Encoded protein: CASSFHRGGGYCEQYV.

This clone was seen only once. The rearrangement joins TRBV6-5 to TRBJ1-2; the match to TRBD1 covers 7 bases. This CDR3 has 12 amino acids. J was trimmed by 2 bases and V by 8 bases; bases with no gene match: 2. Per the germline V gene, CDR1 is MNHEY and CDR2 is SVGAGI. The DNA of the CDR3 is TGTGCCAGCCGACAGGGAAACTATGGCTACACCTTC. This gives the protein CASRQGNYGYTF.

This rearrangement joins TRBV7-9 to TRBJ2-1; the match to TRBD2 covers 12 bases. The V and J ends lost 10 bases and 0 bases, in that order; junction bases with no gene match: 13. The CDR3 has 18 residues. Germline V gives CDR1 SEHNR, CDR2 FQNEAQ (reference sequence). CDR3 in DNA: TGTGCCACCGGAACTAGCGGGGGGTCGCCGGGCTCCTACAATGAGCAGTTCTTC. As protein: CATGTSGGSPGSYNEQFF.